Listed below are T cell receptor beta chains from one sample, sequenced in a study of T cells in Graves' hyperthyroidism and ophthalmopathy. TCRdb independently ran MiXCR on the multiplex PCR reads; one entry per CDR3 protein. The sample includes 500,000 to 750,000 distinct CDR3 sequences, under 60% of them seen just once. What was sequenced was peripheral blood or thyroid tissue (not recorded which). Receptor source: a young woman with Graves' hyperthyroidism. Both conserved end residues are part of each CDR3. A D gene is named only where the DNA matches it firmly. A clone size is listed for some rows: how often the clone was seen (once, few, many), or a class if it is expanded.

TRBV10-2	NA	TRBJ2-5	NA	TGCGCCAGCAGTGGGGGCACCCAAGAGACCCAGTACTTC	CASSGGTQETQYF
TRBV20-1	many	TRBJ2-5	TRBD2	TGCAGTGCTGAAGAGGCTAGCGGGGCGGAGACCCAGTACTTC	CSAEEASGAETQYF
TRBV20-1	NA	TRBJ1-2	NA	TGCAGTGCTAGAACCTCTGGTTACACCTTC	CSARTSGYTF
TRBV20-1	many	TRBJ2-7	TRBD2	TGCAGTGCTAGAGACTCCGCCCGCGGGACTAGCTTATACGAGCAGTACTTC	CSARDSARGTSLYEQYF
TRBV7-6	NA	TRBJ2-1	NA	TGTGCCAGCAGCCGCACACAGGGTAATGAGCAGTTCTTC	CASSRTQGNEQFF
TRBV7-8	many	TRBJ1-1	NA	TGTGCCAGCAGCTTAGGGACCGCTGACACTGAAGCTTTCTTT	CASSLGTADTEAFF
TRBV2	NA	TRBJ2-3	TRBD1	TGTGCCACAGGTCTCGAGACAGGGGGCTTGGATACGCAGTATTTT	CATGLETGGLDTQYF
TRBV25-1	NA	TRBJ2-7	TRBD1	TGTGCCAGCGTTTTACAGGGGTTACAACCCTACGAGCAGTACTTC	CASVLQGLQPYEQYF
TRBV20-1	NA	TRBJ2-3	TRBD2	TGCAGTGCCTTGACTAGCGGGATCACAGATACGCAGTATTTT	CSALTSGITDTQYF
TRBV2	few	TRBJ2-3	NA	TGTGCCAGCAGTGGGACTTTAGGAGGGGCAGATACGCAGTATTTT	CASSGTLGGADTQYF
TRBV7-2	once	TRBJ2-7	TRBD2	TGTGCCAGCAGCCGCCGGGTAGCGGGAGTTGACGGGCAGTACTTC	CASSRRVAGVDGQYF
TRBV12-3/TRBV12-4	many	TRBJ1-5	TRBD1	TGTGCCAGCAGTCCACAGGGGGCGCACGGGCAGCCCCAGCATTTT	CASSPQGAHGQPQHF
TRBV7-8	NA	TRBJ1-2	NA	TGTGCCAGCAGCTCATCTGGCCAGGGCTATGGCTACACCTTC	CASSSSGQGYGYTF
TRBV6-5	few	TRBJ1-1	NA	TGTGCCAGCAGTTACTCGAGGGCAGGGGACCCGAACACTGAAGCTTTCTTT	CASSYSRAGDPNTEAFF
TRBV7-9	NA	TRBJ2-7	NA	TGTGCCAGCAGCTTATTTTACGGGAGATATGCTGCCTACGAGCAGTACTTC	CASSLFYGRYAAYEQYF
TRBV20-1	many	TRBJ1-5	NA	TGCAGTGCCGTCGGCGATAGCAATCAGCCCCAGCATTTT	CSAVGDSNQPQHF
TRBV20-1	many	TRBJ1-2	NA	TGCAGTGCTAGCAGGACAGAGCATGGCTACACCTTC	CSASRTEHGYTF
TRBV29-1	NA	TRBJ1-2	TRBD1	TGCAGCGTTGAAGATGGACAGGGGAGAGGCGGCTACACCTTC	CSVEDGQGRGGYTF
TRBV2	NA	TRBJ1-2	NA	TGTGCTAGAGTGGGAGGGCGCGATGGCTACACCTTC	CARVGGRDGYTF
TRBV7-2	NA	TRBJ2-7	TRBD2	TGTGCCAGCAGCCAAGATCCCGGGACTAGCGGGGAGCAGTACTTC	CASSQDPGTSGEQYF
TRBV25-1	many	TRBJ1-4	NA	TGTGCCAGCAGTGAACAGGTTGGGAATGAAAAACTGTTTTTT	CASSEQVGNEKLFF
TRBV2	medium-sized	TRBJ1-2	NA	TGTGCCAGCAGTGAAGCCAGGGCTAACTATGGCTACACCTTC	CASSEARANYGYTF
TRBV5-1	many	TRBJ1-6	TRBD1	TGCGCCAGCAGCTTAGACCGCGGGACAGCCAATTCACCCCTCCACTTT	CASSLDRGTANSPLHF
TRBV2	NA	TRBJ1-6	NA	TGTGCCAGCAGTGAACTAGGGGCGCAGGGTCGATCACCCCTCCACTTT	CASSELGAQGRSPLHF
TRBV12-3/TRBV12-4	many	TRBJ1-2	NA	TGTGCCAGCAGTTTAGCCCGGGGGCGGGATGGCTACACCTTC	CASSLARGRDGYTF
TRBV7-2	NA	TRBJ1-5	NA	TGTGCCAGCAGCTGGGACGCGGTTAATCAGCCCCAGCATTTT	CASSWDAVNQPQHF
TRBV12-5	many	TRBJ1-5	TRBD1	TGTGCTAGTGGCAGGACAGGGTATGGCAATCAGCCCCAGCATTTT	CASGRTGYGNQPQHF
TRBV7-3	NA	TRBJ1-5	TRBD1	TGTGCCAGCAGCCAGAGGGACAGCGCAAGCGAGCAGCATTTT	CASSQRDSASEQHF
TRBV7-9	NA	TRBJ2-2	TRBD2	TGTGCCAGCAGCTTTGGCGGGAGACAAACCGGGGAGCTGTTTTTT	CASSFGGRQTGELFF